This T cell receptor (beta chain) comes out of a study of Ad26.COV2.S vaccination and SARS-CoV-2 variants. The wider study: By the intramuscular route, Ad26.COV2.S was given once, or twice 56 days apart.

This sample's treatment: 15 to 20 received Ad26.COV2.S at low or high dose, single or two shots; five or six received placebo; per-sample allocation not given. Material that was analyzed had been drawn on day 63 after the first vaccine or placebo injection. A Boston adult aged 18-55 years was the donor. In the vaccine, an Ad26 vector expressed the SARS-CoV-2 spike of the Wuhan strain. Study observations and caveats: The authors reported substantial breadth in spike-specific CD8+ and CD4+ T cell responses after vaccination.

This clone was counted a single time. What it binds is not known. The length of the CDR3 is 13 residues. V gave up 7 bases and J gave up 5 bases; unmatched junction bases: 7. Germline CDR1 reads MNHEY; CDR2 reads SVGAGI. Here immunoSEQ multiplex PCR was the method, and the copy in TCRdb shows in-frame clones only, minus some. The sample shows about 680,000 clones, about 90% of them seen only once. The clonotype originates from a person aged 18-65 years who received the Ad26.COV2.S COVID-19 vaccine or a placebo. V usage is TRBV6-5 and J usage is TRBJ2-5; TRBD1 matches 7 bases. The source was peripheral blood, collected in a trial of Ad26.COV2.S vaccine versus placebo. DNA for the CDR3: TGTGCCAGCACTAGAGGGGGCAGGGAGACCCAGTACTTC. This translates into CASTRGGRETQYF.